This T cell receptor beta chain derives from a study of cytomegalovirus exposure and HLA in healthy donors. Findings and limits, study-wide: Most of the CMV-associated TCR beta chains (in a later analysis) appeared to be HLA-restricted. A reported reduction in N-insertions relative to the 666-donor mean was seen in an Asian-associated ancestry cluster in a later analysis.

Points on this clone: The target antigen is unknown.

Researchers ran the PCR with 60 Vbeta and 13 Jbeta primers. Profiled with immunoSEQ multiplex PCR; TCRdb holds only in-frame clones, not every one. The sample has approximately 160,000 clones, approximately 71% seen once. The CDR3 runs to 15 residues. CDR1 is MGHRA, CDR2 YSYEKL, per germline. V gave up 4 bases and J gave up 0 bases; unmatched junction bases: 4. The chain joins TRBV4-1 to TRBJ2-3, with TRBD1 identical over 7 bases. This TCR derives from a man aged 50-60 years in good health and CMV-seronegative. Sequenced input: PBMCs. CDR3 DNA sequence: TGCGCCAGCAGCCCCAAGGGGGCTAGCACAGATACGCAGTATTTT. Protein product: CASSPKGASTDTQYF.